Below, one T cell receptor (beta chain) is given with its context. Its antigen is unknown. Each donor was nominally healthy when sampled (though unrecorded immune exposures were likely). The sample belongs to a study of cytomegalovirus exposure and HLA in healthy donors. Findings and caveats of the study: Presence/absence analyses assumed roughly uniform sequencing depth across donors, which may not hold.

The CDR3 totals 15 residues. Looked up from germline, CDR1 is SGHTA and CDR2 is FQGNSA. Trimming at V came to 1 base and at J to 5 bases, leaving 6 bases not matched to a gene. 13 Jbeta primers and 60 Vbeta primers were used for the PCR. Clones were sequenced by immunoSEQ multiplex PCR, and TCRdb holds only the in-frame ones, with some missing. This sample yields about 190,000 clones, of which about 77% are seen a single time; 2.1% belongs to the top ten. The chain employs TRBV7-2 and TRBJ2-5, with 8 bases aligning to TRBD2. The receptor comes from a woman aged 25-40 years in good health and CMV-seropositive. Material for sequencing was PBMCs. The CDR3 DNA follows: TGTGCCAGCAGCTTAGGCGGGAGGATTGTCGAGACCCAGTACTTC. Its protein is CASSLGGRIVETQYF.